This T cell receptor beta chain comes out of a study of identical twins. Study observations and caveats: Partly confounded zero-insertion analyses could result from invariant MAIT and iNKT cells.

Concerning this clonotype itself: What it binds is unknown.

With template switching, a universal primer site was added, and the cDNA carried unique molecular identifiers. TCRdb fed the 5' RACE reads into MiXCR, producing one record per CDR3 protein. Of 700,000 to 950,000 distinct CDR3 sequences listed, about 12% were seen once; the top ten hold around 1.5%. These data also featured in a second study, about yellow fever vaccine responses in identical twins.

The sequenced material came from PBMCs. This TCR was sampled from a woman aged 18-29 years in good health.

The CDR3 protein is CASSSRLADLNEQFF. CDR3 DNA: TGTGCCAGCAGTTCTCGACTAGCGGATCTCAATGAGCAGTTCTTC. The rearrangement links TRBV27 to TRBJ2-1; 9 positions agree with TRBD2. CDR1 and CDR2 (germline): MNHEY, SMNVEV (reference sequence). J lost 6 bases, V lost 4 bases, and 7 bases had no gene match. The CDR3 covers 15 residues.